The 17 T cell receptor beta chains below come from one sample, sequenced in a study of blood T cells in healthy people across ages. The authors ran a second PCR of 7 to 11 cycles using a sample-barcoded 5' primer and a J-beta primer mix. TCRdb called the 5' RACE reads again in MiXCR, with one record for every CDR3 protein. The sample lists some 730,000 distinct CDR3 sequences; about a fifth were seen once. Sequenced: blood. These receptors were obtained from a man between 70 and 80 years old in good health.

The V and J genes are TRBV20-1 and TRBJ1-4; 7 bases are shared with TRBD1. Trimming at V came to 6 bases and at J to 1 base, leaving 14 bases not matched to a gene. Germline CDR1 is DFQATT and CDR2 is SNEGSKA (reference sequence). The CDR3 runs 17 residues. CDR3 coding DNA: TGCAGTGCCCCCGGCCGGCCGACAGGGAAAACTAATGAAAAACTGTTTTTT. This sequence encodes CSAPGRPTGKTNEKLFF.

This clonotype turned up a few times. The chain recombines TRBV9 with TRBJ1-6; 7 bases map to TRBD1. Germline V lookup: CDR1 SGDLS, CDR2 YYNGEE. Trimming took 0 bases from V and 6 from J; bases not matched to a gene: 3. The CDR3 is 15 amino acids. The CDR3 DNA reads as TGTGCCAGCAGCGTAGAGGACAGGCTTAATTCACCCCTCCACTTT. Encoded protein: CASSVEDRLNSPLHF.

This clonotype was detected a few times. The CDR3: CASPVSGCNEQFF. CDR3 bases: TGTGCCAGCCCCGTTAGCGGATGCAATGAGCAGTTCTTC. The chain is built from TRBV21-1 and TRBJ2-5; TRBD2 was called by the table and not checked on the DNA. The end of the DNA fits TRBJ2-1 better, so the J call may be wrong. TRBV21-1 is labeled a pseudogene. CDR3 length equals 13 residues.

This clonotype was detected a few times. The chain is built from TRBV24-1 and TRBJ1-2; 9 nucleotides match TRBD1. This CDR3 is built from 15 residues. In germline, CDR1 is KGHDR, CDR2 SFDVKD. V was clipped by 2 bases and J by 8 bases; unmatched bases: 8. CDR3 sequence reads: CATSDSRTGGRGYTF. CDR3 bases: TGTGCCACCAGTGATTCAAGAACAGGGGGCCGGGGCTACACCTTC.

The rearrangement uses TRBV30 and TRBJ1-4; 8 bases are a match to TRBD1. Germline V gene lookup returns CDR1 GTSNPN and CDR2 SVGIG (reference sequence). The CDR3 consists of 15 residues. Trimming at V came to 2 bases and at J to 8 bases, leaving 10 bases not matched to a gene. CDR3 sequence: CAWSSRTGRSEKLFF. The CDR3 DNA reads as TGTGCCTGGAGTTCCCGGACAGGGAGAAGCGAAAAACTGTTTTTT.

This clonotype was detected many times. The chain has TRBV20-1 and TRBJ2-1; tentative D call: TRBD1 (7 bases). From germline, CDR1 is DFQATT and CDR2 SNEGSKA (reference sequence). The CDR3 length is 15 residues. The V and J ends lost 3 bases and 8 bases respectively, with 20 bases between them. CDR3 nucleotide sequence: TGCAGTGCTAGCCCAGGGGGGCGTGAATTCCATGAGCAGTTCTTC. Translation gives CSASPGGREFHEQFF.

Only a few counts were recorded for this clonotype. The chain combines TRBV7-3 with TRBJ1-5; 8 bases agree with TRBD1. The germline V gene has CDR1 SGHTA and CDR2 FQGTGA. This CDR3 is 16 amino acids long. V was clipped by 4 bases and J by 4 bases; unmatched bases: 9. CDR3: CASSSPGQGRNQPQHF. CDR3 bases: TGTGCCAGCAGCTCCCCTGGACAGGGACGAAATCAGCCCCAGCATTTT.

The J gene is TRBJ1-2, the V gene TRBV27, with no clear D. V lost 5 bases and J 6 bases, leaving 7 bases between the germline ends. This CDR3 comprises 11 residues. Germline loops: CDR1 MNHEY, CDR2 SMNVEV (reference sequence). CDR3 protein: CASSGVNGYTF. The DNA of the CDR3 is TGTGCCAGCAGTGGGGTAAATGGCTACACCTTC.

This chain joins TRBV12-3 or TRBV12-4 and TRBJ2-4; maybe TRBD1 (6 bases). The CDR3 has 14 residues. The germline V and J ends were trimmed by 6 bases and 9 bases, with 18 bases remaining between them. CDR3 nucleotides: TGTGCCAGCAGCCCCAACAGGGTCTCGAGCATTCAGTACTTC. It codes for CASSPNRVSSIQYF.

This clonotype was counted a few times. The junction departs from germline at one end; a sequencing error may be responsible. This chain connects TRBV12-3 or TRBV12-4 to TRBJ2-1, with 7 bases aligning to TRBD1. This CDR3 contains 12 residues. CDR3 residues: CASSDPPGQWIF. Here the CDR3 DNA reads TGTGCCAGCAGCGACCCACCGGGACAGTGGATCTTC.

This chain uses TRBV18 with TRBJ1-5; 8 bases fit TRBD1. The CDR3 is made up of 15 amino acids. With V trimmed by 1 base and J by 6 bases, 5 bases remained unmatched. The V gene's germline CDR1 is KGHSH and CDR2 LQKENI. The CDR3 coding sequence is TGTGCCAGCTCACCACAGCCTACAGGGGGTCAGCCCCAGCATTTT. It yields the protein CASSPQPTGGQPQHF.

The chain joins TRBV20-1 to TRBJ2-5; 12 positions match TRBD2. The J call may be incorrect, as the DNA end agrees better with TRBJ2-7. The CDR3 runs to 15 residues. CDR1 and CDR2 (germline): DFQATT, SNEGSKA (reference sequence). The CDR3 spells CSANTGTSGYYEQYF. In DNA, the CDR3 is TGCAGTGCTAACACCGGGACTAGCGGGTACTACGAGCAGTACTTC.

The J gene is TRBJ2-5, the V gene TRBV20-1; D remains ambiguous. V was trimmed by 5 bases and J by 2 bases, leaving 15 bases between them. This CDR3 has 14 amino acids. Germline V gives CDR1 DFQATT, CDR2 SNEGSKA (reference sequence). The CDR3 region has the DNA TGCAGTGCTGTTCATGACACCTTACAAGAGACCCAGTACTTC. It yields the protein CSAVHDTLQETQYF.

In this sample, this clonotype turned up a few times. The V gene is TRBV29-1, the J gene TRBJ1-1; 7 bases are shared with TRBD1. The CDR3 sequence is 14 residues long. From germline, CDR1 is SQVTM and CDR2 ANQGSEA. The V segment lost 7 bases and the J segment 0 bases; nucleotides outside the gene matches: 8. As DNA, the CDR3 is TGCAGCGCCAGGACAGGAGGGATGAACACTGAAGCTTTCTTT. The encoded protein is CSARTGGMNTEAFF. Looking up the rest from reference TRBV29-1 and TRBJ1-1 gives the full variable domain: SAVISQKPSRDICQRGTSLTIQCQVDSQVTMMFWYRQQPGQSLTLIATANQGSEATYESGFVIDKFPISRPNLTFSTLTVSNMSPEDSSIYLCSARTGGMNTEAFFGQGTRLTVV.

The V and J genes are TRBV28 and TRBJ2-2, with TRBD2 matching 8 bases. Germline CDR1 reads MDHEN; CDR2 reads SYDVKM. This CDR3 has 15 amino acids. Trimming removed 6 bases from V and 6 bases from J; junction bases left unmatched: 9. As DNA, the CDR3 is TGTGCCAGCAGGCCGGGGGGGTCATCTTCCGGGGAGCTGTTTTTT. Its protein is CASRPGGSSSGELFF.

CDR3 region: CASSEGLAGGWDEQFF. In DNA, the CDR3 is TGTGCCAGCAGTGAGGGGCTAGCGGGTGGTTGGGATGAGCAGTTCTTC. The genes are TRBV12-3 or TRBV12-4 and TRBJ2-5; TRBD2 matches at 8 bases. The J call may be faulty, since TRBJ2-1 better matches the DNA end. This CDR3 comprises 16 residues.

This clonotype was detected a few times. The genes are TRBV5-5 and TRBJ1-1; D not certain. V was cut by 3 bases and J by 4 bases, with 10 bases left in between. Germline V CDR1 and CDR2: SGHKS, YYEKEE (reference sequence). This CDR3 spans 13 amino acids. In DNA, the CDR3 is TGTGCCAGCAGCTCCGGGATAGGCACTGAAGCTTTCTTT. It is translated as CASSSGIGTEAFF. Full variable domain (outside the CDR3, taken from reference TRBV5-5 and TRBJ1-1): DAGVTQSPTHLIKTRGQQVTLRCSPISGHKSVSWYQQVLGQGPQFIFQYYEKEERGRGNFPDRFSARQFPNYSSELNVNALLLGDSALYLCASSSGIGTEAFFGQGTRLTVV.